This T cell receptor beta chain was captured by sequencing in a study of blood T cell repertoires in COVID-19 (TCRdb year 2020). About the full investigation: Collaborator samples came from the United States, Italy and Spain and covered acute and convalescent phases of COVID-19. The dataset comprised deeply sampled blood TCRbeta repertoires from subjects exposed to, actively infected with, or recovered from COVID-19. The prospective study material was composed of cDNA or gDNA derived from T cells, B-cell-depleted T cells, or PBMCs. Samples came from the ongoing ImmuneRACE study (first 160 participants) plus 1,254 subjects from 6 global collaborators. HLA class I and class II types, where available, came from metadata supplied by the sample provider rather than from assay-based typing. A de-identified subject ID, COVID-19 status, age in years and sex were almost always included in the sample metadata. The repertoires were released in a freely available public database intended as a resource for research on the immune response to SARS-CoV-2. Broader findings and caveats from the paper: Clinical and demographic metadata were provided uncurated, with the amount varying by source and participant.

With respect to this clone: The specificity of this receptor is unknown. No much larger clone exists at a distance of one base, and base qualities are not known.

Collaborating institutions collected whole blood in K2EDTA tubes following their own protocols. For TCRbeta analysis, collaborator samples were shipped as frozen whole blood, as isolated PBMCs, or as DNA extracted from either sample type. V and J are trimmed by 5 bases and 14 bases, and the gene matches miss 9 bases of the junction. From its cysteine to its phenylalanine, the CDR3 spans 12 amino acids. CDR3 DNA only is kept here, 36 bases in frame from base 1. Reading the germline V gene gives CDR1 SGHTA and CDR2 FQGTGA. The immunoSEQ Assay, a bias-controlled multiplex PCR, was used to amplify TCRbeta CDR3 regions from genomic DNA. As for how the authors treated the data: Nucleated cell counts per sample were estimated from amplification of reference gene primers within the assay. To quantify the absolute abundance of each unique TCRbeta CDR3 rearrangement, sequence reads were collapsed and filtered. For each sample, productive Simpson clonality was calculated as the square root of Simpson's diversity index over productive rearrangements. Not all clones reach the TCRdb copy of this immuneACCESS table, which keeps in-frame sequences only. Checked studies attribute under half of the gap to unresolved V genes and leave the rest unexplained. That table is the source of V, J and clone size, and D and trimming were worked out from the DNA. Counted in this sample were 110,000 or so clones; approximately 90% of them appeared once. Around 4.5% of the sample goes to the ten largest clones.

The rearranged segments are TRBV7-3 and TRBJ2-1; TRBD1 aligns with 7 central bases. This TCR was recovered from a woman aged 45-59 years with acute or convalescent COVID-19. Sample: peripheral blood. The CDR3 is CASSPQGVLKFF. The nucleotides are TGTGCCAGCAGCCCCCAGGGGGTTTTGAAGTTCTTC. Full variable domain (CDR3 extended with the reference TRBV7-3 and TRBJ2-1 proteins): GAGVSQTPSNKVTEKGKYVELRCDPISGHTALYWYRQSLGQGPEFLIYFQGTGAADDSGLPNDRFFAVRPEGSVSTLKIQRTERGDSAVYLCASSPQGVLKFFGPGTRLTVL.